The present TCR beta chain was sequenced within a study of T cell responses to AZD1222 COVID-19 vaccine. Note on this clone: Its cognate antigen is unknown.

Notes on the study in general: A reported finding is that nearly half of spike-specific TCRs target unmutated variant regions. Donors skewed white British and female; clonal diversity was possibly underestimated. In all cases, repertoires were sampled only after the peak T cell response.

TCRdb's copy holds only in-frame clones and misses some; the assay was immunoSEQ multiplex PCR. The sample includes about 99,000 clones, around nine tenths of them seen just once. The CDR3 extends over 16 amino acids. The germline V gene encodes CDR1 LGHNA and CDR2 YSLEER. The V segment lost 1 base and the J segment 4 bases; nucleotides outside the gene matches: 5. The rearrangement joins TRBV4-3 to TRBJ2-1; 9 bases line up with TRBD1. This clonotype was sampled from an adult who received the MenACWY meningococcal vaccine as a control. The sequences come from peripheral blood, collected 28 days after the second dose of the MenACWY control vaccine. The CDR3 region is CASSQATGGLYNEQFF. CDR3 nucleotide sequence: TGCGCCAGCAGCCAAGCAACAGGGGGCCTATACAATGAGCAGTTCTTC.